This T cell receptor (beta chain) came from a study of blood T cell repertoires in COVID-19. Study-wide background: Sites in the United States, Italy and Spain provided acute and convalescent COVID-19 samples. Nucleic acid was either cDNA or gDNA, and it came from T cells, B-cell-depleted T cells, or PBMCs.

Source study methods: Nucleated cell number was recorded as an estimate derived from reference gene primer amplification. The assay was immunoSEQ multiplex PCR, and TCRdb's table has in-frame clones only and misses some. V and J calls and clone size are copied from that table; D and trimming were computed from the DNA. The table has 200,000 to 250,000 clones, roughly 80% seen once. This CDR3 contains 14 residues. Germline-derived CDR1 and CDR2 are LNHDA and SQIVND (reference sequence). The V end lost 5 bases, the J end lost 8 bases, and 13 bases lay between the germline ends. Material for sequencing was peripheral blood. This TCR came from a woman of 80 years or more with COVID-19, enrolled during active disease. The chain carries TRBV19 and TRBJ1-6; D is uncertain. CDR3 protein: CASSLPGDYSPLHF. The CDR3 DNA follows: TGTGCCAGTAGTCTACCCGGGGATTATTCACCCCTCCACTTT. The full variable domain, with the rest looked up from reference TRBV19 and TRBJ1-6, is DGGITQSPKYLFRKEGQNVTLSCEQNLNHDAMYWYRQDPGQGLRLIYYSQIVNDFQKGDIAEGYSVSREKKESFPLTVTSAQKNPTAFYLCASSLPGDYSPLHFGNGTRLTVT.